In its sample, the clone carrying this T cell receptor (beta chain) was seen once. The antigen is unknown. Profiled with immunoSEQ multiplex PCR; TCRdb holds only in-frame clones, not every one. The table has about 140,000 clones, around 90% seen once. This specimen comes from a study of CD4+ T cells in melanoma. Germline V gives CDR1 SGHTA, CDR2 FQGNSA. CDR3 length equals 15 residues. Trimming at V came to 1 base and at J to 9 bases, leaving 10 bases not matched to a gene. Study-wide points: Neoantigen-specific CD4+ T cells in melanoma reportedly had diverse differentiation states.

This clonotype was obtained from a human donor with melanoma. The chain carries TRBV7-2 and TRBJ2-3; 7 bases match TRBD1. The DNA for the CDR3 is TGTGCCAGCAGCTTAGTAGGGACAGCAGTACCGACGCAGTATTTT. Encoded protein: CASSLVGTAVPTQYF.